The sequence of this T cell receptor (beta chain) was determined in a study of blood T cell repertoires in COVID-19. Study overall: Donors in the United States, Italy and Spain gave samples during acute or convalescent COVID-19. In each case, the material was cDNA or gDNA derived from T cells, B-cell-depleted T cells, or PBMCs.

As originally analysed: Nucleated cell number was recorded as an estimate derived from reference gene primer amplification. TCRdb keeps only in-frame clones here, not all; method: immunoSEQ multiplex PCR. That table furnishes V, J and clone size, whereas the DNA furnished D and trimming. In the table there are approximately 250,000 clones, roughly 86% of which are singletons. The material sequenced was peripheral blood. This clonotype was obtained from a woman aged 55-70 years who had recovered from COVID-19.

The CDR3 coding sequence is TGTGCCAGCAGTGAATGGGAGAAAACGAACACCGGGGAGCTGTTTTTT. Translating it yields CASSEWEKTNTGELFF. The genes are TRBV6-1 and TRBJ2-2; D is possibly TRBD2 (5 bases). V dropped 2 bases and J dropped 0 bases, with 10 bases sitting between them. Germline V gene data show CDR1 as MNHNS and CDR2 as SASEGT. This CDR3 region has 16 residues.